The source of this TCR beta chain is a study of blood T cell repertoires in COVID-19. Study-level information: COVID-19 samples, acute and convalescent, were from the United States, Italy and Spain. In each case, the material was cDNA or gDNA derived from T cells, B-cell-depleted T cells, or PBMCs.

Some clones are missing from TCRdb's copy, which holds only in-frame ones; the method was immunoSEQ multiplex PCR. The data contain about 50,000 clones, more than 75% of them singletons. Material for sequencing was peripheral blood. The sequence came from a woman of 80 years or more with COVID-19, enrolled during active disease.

This chain's CDR3 is CASSLQGDYNSPLHF. The DNA for the CDR3 is TGTGCCAGCAGCCTTCAGGGGGACTATAATTCACCCCTCCACTTT. The V gene is TRBV9, the J gene TRBJ1-6; 7 nucleotides match TRBD1. The CDR3 runs to 15 residues. V lost 4 bases to trimming and J lost 3 bases; unmatched junction nucleotides: 4. Looked up from germline, CDR1 is SGDLS and CDR2 is YYNGEE. The full variable domain, completed using reference TRBV9 and TRBJ1-6, is DSGVTQTPKHLITATGQRVTLRCSPRSGDLSVYWYQQSLDQGLQFLIQYYNGEERAKGNILERFSAQQFPDLHSELNLSSLELGDSALYFCASSLQGDYNSPLHFGNGTRLTVT.